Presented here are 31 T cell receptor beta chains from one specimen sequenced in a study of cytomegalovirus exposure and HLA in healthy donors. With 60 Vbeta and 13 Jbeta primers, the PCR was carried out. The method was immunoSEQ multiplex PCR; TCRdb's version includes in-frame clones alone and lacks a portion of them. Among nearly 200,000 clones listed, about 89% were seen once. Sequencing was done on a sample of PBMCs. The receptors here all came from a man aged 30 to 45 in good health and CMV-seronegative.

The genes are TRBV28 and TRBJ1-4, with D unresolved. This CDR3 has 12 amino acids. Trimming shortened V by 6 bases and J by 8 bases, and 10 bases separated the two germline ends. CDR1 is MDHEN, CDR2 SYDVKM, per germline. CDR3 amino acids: CASSTRTEKLFF. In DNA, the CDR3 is TGTGCCAGCAGCACCCGAACAGAAAAACTGTTTTTT.

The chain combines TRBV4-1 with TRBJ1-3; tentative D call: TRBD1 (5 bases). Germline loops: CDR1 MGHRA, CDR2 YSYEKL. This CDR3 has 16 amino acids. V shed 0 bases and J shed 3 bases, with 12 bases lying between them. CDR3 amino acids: CASSQDGAAGGNTIYF. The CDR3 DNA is TGCGCCAGCAGCCAAGACGGGGCAGCGGGTGGAAACACCATATATTTT.

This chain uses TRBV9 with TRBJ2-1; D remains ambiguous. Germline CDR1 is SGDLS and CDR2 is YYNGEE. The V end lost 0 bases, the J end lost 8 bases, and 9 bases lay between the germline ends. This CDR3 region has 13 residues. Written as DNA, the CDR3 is TGTGCCAGCAGCGTAGCTCCCCGGGATGAGCAGTTCTTC. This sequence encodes CASSVAPRDEQFF.

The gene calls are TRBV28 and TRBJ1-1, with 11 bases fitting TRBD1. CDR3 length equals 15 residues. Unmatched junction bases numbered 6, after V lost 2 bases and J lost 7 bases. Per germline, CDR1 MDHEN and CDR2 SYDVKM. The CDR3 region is CASSLIGQGAGEAFF. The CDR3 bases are TGTGCCAGCAGTTTAATTGGACAGGGGGCGGGTGAAGCTTTCTTT.

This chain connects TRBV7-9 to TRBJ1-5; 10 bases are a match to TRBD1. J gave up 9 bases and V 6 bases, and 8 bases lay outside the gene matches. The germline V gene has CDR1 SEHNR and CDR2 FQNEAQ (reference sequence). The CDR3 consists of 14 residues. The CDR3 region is CASSTDRGTRPQHF. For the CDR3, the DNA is TGTGCCAGCAGTACGGACAGGGGGACAAGGCCCCAGCATTTT.

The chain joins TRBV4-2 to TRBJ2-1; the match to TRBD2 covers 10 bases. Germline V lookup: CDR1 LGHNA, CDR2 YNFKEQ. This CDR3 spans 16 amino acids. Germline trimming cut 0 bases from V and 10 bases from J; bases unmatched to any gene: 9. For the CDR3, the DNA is TGTGCCAGCAGCCAAGAAAGAGGGACTAGCGACGGGGAGCAGTTCTTC. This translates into CASSQERGTSDGEQFF.

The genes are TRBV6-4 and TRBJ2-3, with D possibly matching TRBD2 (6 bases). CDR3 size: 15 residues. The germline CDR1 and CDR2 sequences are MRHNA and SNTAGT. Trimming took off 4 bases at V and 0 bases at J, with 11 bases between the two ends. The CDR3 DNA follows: TGTGCCAGCAGTGTAAGCGGGTGGAGCACAGATACGCAGTATTTT. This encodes CASSVSGWSTDTQYF.

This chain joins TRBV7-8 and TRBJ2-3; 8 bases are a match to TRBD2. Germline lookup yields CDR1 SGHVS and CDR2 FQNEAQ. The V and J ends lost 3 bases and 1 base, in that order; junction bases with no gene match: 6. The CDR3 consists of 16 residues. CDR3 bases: TGTGCCAGCAGCTTTACAACGGGACTAGGCACAGATACGCAGTATTTT. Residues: CASSFTTGLGTDTQYF.

CDR3 DNA: TGTGCTAGTGGTTCCGCGGAGACCCAGTACTTC. It specifies CASGSAETQYF. The rearrangement links TRBV12-5 to TRBJ2-5; D call uncertain. The V gene lost 4 bases and the J gene lost 5 bases, with 5 bases spanning the gap. Per the germline V gene, CDR1 is LGHNT and CDR2 is FRNRAP. The CDR3 totals 11 residues.

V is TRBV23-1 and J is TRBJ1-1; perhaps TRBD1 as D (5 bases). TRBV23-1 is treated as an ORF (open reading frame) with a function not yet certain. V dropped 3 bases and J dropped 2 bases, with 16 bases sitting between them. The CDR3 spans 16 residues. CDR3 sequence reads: CASSQEGRGFNTEAFF. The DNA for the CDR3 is TGCGCCAGCAGTCAGGAGGGCCGGGGGTTTAACACTGAAGCTTTCTTT.

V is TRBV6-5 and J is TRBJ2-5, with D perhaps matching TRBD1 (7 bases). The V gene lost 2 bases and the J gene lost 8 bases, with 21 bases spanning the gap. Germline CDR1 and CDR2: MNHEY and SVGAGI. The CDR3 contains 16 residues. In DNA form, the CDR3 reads TGTGCCAGCAGTTACCCAGGGGGGCTGGGCGGGCTAACCCAGTACTTC. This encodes CASSYPGGLGGLTQYF.

As DNA, the CDR3 is TGTGCCAGCTCACCACCGACGGCAGGGAATGGCTACACCTTC. This gives the protein CASSPPTAGNGYTF. This sequence joins TRBV18 and TRBJ1-2, with TRBD1 as a possible D gene (5 bases). CDR3 length equals 14 residues. CDR1 is KGHSH, CDR2 LQKENI, per germline. Deletions cut 0 bases from V and 6 bases from J, with 11 bases between.

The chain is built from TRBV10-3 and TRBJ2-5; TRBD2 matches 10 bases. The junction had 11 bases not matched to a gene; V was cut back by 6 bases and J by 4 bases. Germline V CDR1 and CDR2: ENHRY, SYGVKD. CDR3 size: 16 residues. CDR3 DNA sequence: TGTGCCATCAGGACGGGTAGCGGGAGGTTGGGAGAGACCCAGTACTTC. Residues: CAIRTGSGRLGETQYF.

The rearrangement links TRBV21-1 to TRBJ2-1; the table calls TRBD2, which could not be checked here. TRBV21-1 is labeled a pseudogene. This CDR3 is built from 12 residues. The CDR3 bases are TGTGCCAGCCGGTGGAGGGATAATGAGCAGTTCTTC. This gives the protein CASRWRDNEQFF.

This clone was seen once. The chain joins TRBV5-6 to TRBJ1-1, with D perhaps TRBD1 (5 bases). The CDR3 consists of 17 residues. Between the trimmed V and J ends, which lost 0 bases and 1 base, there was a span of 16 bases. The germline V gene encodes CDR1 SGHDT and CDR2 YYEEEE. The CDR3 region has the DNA TGTGCCAGCAGCTTGGCCATTGAGAGGACAAGGAACACTGAAGCTTTCTTT. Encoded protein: CASSLAIERTRNTEAFF.

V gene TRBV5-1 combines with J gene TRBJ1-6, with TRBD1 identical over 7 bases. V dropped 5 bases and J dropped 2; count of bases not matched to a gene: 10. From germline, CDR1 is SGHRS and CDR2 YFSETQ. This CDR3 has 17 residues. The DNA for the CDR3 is TGCGCCAGCAGTTTGCTAGGGGGCGGTACCTATAATTCACCCCTCCACTTT. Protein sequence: CASSLLGGGTYNSPLHF.

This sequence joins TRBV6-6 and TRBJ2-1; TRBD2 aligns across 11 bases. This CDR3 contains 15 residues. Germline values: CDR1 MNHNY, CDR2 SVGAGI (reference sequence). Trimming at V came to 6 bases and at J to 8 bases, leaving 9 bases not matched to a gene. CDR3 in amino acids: CASSEPGLAVHEQFF. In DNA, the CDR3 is TGTGCCAGCAGCGAACCGGGACTAGCGGTCCATGAGCAGTTCTTC.

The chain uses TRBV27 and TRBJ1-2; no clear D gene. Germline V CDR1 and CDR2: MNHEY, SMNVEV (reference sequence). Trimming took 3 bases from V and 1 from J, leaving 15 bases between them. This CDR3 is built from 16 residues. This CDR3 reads CASSFSQRIFNYGYTF. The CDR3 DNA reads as TGTGCCAGCAGTTTTTCGCAGCGAATTTTTAACTATGGCTACACCTTC.

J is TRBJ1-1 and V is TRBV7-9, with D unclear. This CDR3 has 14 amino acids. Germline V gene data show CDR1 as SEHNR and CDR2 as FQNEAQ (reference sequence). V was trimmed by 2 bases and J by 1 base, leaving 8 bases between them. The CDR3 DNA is TGTGCCAGCAGCTTATCTTTCGGGAACACTGAAGCTTTCTTT. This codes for CASSLSFGNTEAFF.

This CDR3 is CASGLGQGYEQYF. In DNA, the CDR3 is TGTGCTAGCGGCTTAGGGCAGGGCTACGAGCAGTACTTC. This chain connects TRBV7-7 to TRBJ2-7; D perhaps matches TRBD2 (6 bases). CDR3 length equals 13 residues. The germline V gene encodes CDR1 SSHAT and CDR2 FNYEAQ (reference sequence).

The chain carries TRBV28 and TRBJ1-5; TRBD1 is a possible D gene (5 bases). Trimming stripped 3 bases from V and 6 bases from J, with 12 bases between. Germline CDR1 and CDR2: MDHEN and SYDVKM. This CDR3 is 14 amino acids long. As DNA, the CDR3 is TGTGCCAGCAGTTTTTGGGCAGGGCGTCAGCCCCAGCATTTT. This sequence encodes CASSFWAGRQPQHF.

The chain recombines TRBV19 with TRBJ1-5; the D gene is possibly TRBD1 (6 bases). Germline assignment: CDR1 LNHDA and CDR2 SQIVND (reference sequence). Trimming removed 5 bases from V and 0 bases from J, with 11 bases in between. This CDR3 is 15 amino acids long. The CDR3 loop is CASSRGGYSNQPQHF. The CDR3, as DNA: TGTGCCAGTAGTCGTGGGGGCTATAGCAATCAGCCCCAGCATTTT.

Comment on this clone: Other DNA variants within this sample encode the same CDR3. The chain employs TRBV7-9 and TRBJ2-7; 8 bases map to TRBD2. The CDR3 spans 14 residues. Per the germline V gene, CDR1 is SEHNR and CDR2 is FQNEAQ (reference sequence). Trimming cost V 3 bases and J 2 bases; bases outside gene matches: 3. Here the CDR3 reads CASSFTSGPYEQYF. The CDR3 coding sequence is TGTGCCAGCAGCTTCACTAGCGGACCCTACGAGCAGTACTTC.

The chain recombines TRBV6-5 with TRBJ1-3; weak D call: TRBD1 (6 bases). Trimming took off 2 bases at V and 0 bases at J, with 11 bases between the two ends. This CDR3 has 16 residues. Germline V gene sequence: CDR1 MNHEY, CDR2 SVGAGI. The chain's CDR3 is CASSYGQGISGNTIYF. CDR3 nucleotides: TGTGCCAGCAGTTACGGCCAGGGGATCTCTGGAAACACCATATATTTT.

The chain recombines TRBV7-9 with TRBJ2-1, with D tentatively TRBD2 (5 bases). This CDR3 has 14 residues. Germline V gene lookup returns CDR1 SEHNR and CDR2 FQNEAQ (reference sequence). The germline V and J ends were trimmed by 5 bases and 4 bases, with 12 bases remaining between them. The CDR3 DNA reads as TGTGCCAGCAGCCCTCGGGAAGGGTACAATGAGCAGTTCTTC. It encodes CASSPREGYNEQFF.

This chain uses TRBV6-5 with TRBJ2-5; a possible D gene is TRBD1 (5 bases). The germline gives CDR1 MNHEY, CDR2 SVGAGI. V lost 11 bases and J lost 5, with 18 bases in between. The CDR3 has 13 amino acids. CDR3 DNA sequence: TGTGCCGGCGCCGGAACAGGTAGGGAGACCCAGTACTTC. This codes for CAGAGTGRETQYF.

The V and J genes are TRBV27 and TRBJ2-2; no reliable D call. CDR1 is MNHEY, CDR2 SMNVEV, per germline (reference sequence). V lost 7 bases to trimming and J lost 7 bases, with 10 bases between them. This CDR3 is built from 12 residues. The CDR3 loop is CASTHTGGELFF. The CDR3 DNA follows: TGTGCCAGCACCCACACGGGCGGGGAGCTGTTTTTT.

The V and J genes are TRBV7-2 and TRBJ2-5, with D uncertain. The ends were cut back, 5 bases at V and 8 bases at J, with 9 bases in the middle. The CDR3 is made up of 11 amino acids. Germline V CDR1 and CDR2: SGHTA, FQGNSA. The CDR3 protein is CASSAQDTQYF. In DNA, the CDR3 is TGTGCCAGCAGCGCCCAGGATACCCAGTACTTC.

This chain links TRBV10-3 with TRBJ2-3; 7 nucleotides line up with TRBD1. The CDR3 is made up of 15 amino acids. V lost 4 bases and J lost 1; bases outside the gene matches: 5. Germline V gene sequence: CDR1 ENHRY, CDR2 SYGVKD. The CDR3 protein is CAISGDGTGTDTQYF. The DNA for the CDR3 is TGTGCCATCAGTGGGGATGGGACAGGCACAGATACGCAGTATTTT.

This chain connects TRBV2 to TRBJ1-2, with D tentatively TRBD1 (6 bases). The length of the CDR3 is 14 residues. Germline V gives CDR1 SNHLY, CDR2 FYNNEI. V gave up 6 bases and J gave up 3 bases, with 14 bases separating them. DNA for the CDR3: TGTGCCAGCAGCGAACAGGGAATCTACTATGGCTACACCTTC. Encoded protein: CASSEQGIYYGYTF.

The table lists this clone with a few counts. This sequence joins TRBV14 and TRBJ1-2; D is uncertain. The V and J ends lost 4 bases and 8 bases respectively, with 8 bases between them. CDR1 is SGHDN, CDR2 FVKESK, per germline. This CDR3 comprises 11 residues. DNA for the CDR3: TGTGCCAGCAGCCTCGGGGTCGGCTACACCTTC. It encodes CASSLGVGYTF.